The rows below give T cell receptor beta chains drawn from one sample of a study of blood T cells in healthy people across ages. TCRdb itself ran the 5' RACE reads through MiXCR, one entry per CDR3 protein. The repertoire holds about 800,000 distinct CDR3 sequences, 58% seen once, with approximately 23% in the top ten. The sample consisted of blood. These receptors were collected from a man younger than 45 in good health. Each CDR3 is given with its conserved first and last residue. The order of the fields is CDR3 DNA, CDR3 protein, V gene, D gene, J gene, clone size. D genes are given only for firm matches. Clone size is stated in some rows and not others, as once, few, many or a class when expanded.

TGTGCCAGCAGCTCTCACCTAAGAGGGTCACCCCTCCACTTT	CASSSHLRGSPLHF	TRBV7-9	NA	TRBJ1-6	NA
TGTGCCAGCAGCCCGCCTTATCGAGAGCAGTACTTC	CASSPPYREQYF	TRBV7-2	NA	TRBJ2-5	NA
TGTGCCAGCAGGGGTCACAGGGGCGCGAACACTGAGGCTTTCTTT	CASRGHRGANTEAFF	TRBV6-1	TRBD1	TRBJ1-1	NA
TGCAGTGCTAGGAGCACGACTAGCGGGGTGGAGACCCAGTACTTC	CSARSTTSGVETQYF	TRBV20-1	TRBD2	TRBJ2-5	NA
TGCGCCAGCAGCCGCGAGGAGGTTAACTATGGCTACACCTTC	CASSREEVNYGYTF	TRBV4-1	NA	TRBJ1-2	NA
TGTGCCAGCAGCCAAGGCTCGGGGGGGCTTACAGATACGCAGTATTTT	CASSQGSGGLTDTQYF	TRBV3-1	TRBD2	TRBJ2-3	NA
TGTGCCAGCAGTGAGTCAGGGTCGGGCTACGAGCAGTACTTC	CASSESGSGYEQYF	TRBV2	NA	TRBJ2-7	few
TGTGCCAGCAGTGACGCAGGGGGAGGCGAGCAGTACTTC	CASSDAGGGEQYF	TRBV6-6	NA	TRBJ2-7	NA
TGTGCCAGCAGCGCCCGCGGAGGGCCCCTAAATGGCTACACCTTC	CASSARGGPLNGYTF	TRBV7-8	NA	TRBJ1-2	NA
TGCGCCAGCAGCCAAGATATCGGCTACGAGCAGTACTTC	CASSQDIGYEQYF	TRBV4-3	NA	TRBJ2-7	NA
TGTGCCAGCAGCCATAAGGTGACCGGGGAGCTGTTTTTT	CASSHKVTGELFF	TRBV3-1	NA	TRBJ2-2	NA
TGTGCCAGTAGTGGTACCGGGATTGCCTACGAGCAGTACTTC	CASSGTGIAYEQYF	TRBV19	NA	TRBJ2-7	once
TGTGCCAGCAGCCTCTCCGCTAGCGAGCAGTACTTC	CASSLSASEQYF	TRBV3-1	NA	TRBJ2-7	NA
TGCAGTGCTAGAGACCTTGATGGAACAACACTGGGGGTGCAGTTCTTC	CSARDLDGTTLGVQFF	TRBV20-1	NA	TRBJ2-1	few
TGTGCCAGCAGTGGGATTGGAGGACGAGTTGGCGGGGAGCTGTTTTTT	CASSGIGGRVGGELFF	TRBV2	NA	TRBJ2-2	NA
TGCAGTGCCCGGGGACTAGCGCTATTCAATGAGCAGTTCTTC	CSARGLALFNEQFF	TRBV20-1	TRBD2	TRBJ2-1	NA
TGCAGCGTTGCGGCAGTTCTCAACGGGAGGGTATCCTACAATGAGCAGTTCTTC	CSVAAVLNGRVSYNEQFF	TRBV29-1	TRBD2	TRBJ2-1	NA
TGTGCCAGCAGTCACACTAGCGTAAACACCGGGGAGCTGTTTTTT	CASSHTSVNTGELFF	TRBV7-8	TRBD2	TRBJ2-2	NA
TGTACCAGCAGCTGTGCTGGGGCCAACGTCCTGACTTTC	CTSSCAGANVLTF	TRBV11-2	NA	TRBJ2-6	NA
TGTGCCAGCAGCTTAGTCGGTGGGGGGCTTCCCACAGATACGCAGTATTTT	CASSLVGGGLPTDTQYF	TRBV7-2	NA	TRBJ2-3	NA
TGCGCCAGCAGCCAAGATAGGGAACGAACTCAGTTCTTC	CASSQDRERTQFF	TRBV4-1	NA	TRBJ2-1	NA
TGTGCCAGCACCTGGGGCCTGCCGAAGTACTTC	CASTWGLPKYF	TRBV2	NA	TRBJ2-5	NA
TGTGCCAGCAGCTCCCGGTTGGACAGGAGAGGCTATGGCTACACCTTC	CASSSRLDRRGYGYTF	TRBV7-6	TRBD1	TRBJ1-2	NA
TGCGCCAGCAGCCTGAACCGGGACACCTACCCCGGATCCGGCACAGATACGCAGTATTTT	CASSLNRDTYPGSGTDTQYF	TRBV4-1	NA	TRBJ2-3	NA
TGTGCCATCAACGGGATAATGGGGGCAGATACGCAGTATTTT	CAINGIMGADTQYF	TRBV10-3	NA	TRBJ2-3	NA
TGTGCCAGCAGGAGGTCATTGACAGGGACAAGCTACGAGCAGTACTTC	CASRRSLTGTSYEQYF	TRBV6-5	TRBD1	TRBJ2-7	NA
TGTGCCAGCAGCTTAGCGCTCTCCTACGAGCAGTACTTC	CASSLALSYEQYF	TRBV7-2	NA	TRBJ2-7	many
TGTGCCAGCAGCTTCGGGAGCGGGGCAGATACGCAGTATTTT	CASSFGSGADTQYF	TRBV7-2	TRBD2	TRBJ2-3	NA
TGTGCCATCAGTGGGGATGACAGCGAGCAGTACTTC	CAISGDDSEQYF	TRBV10-3	NA	TRBJ2-7	few
TGCGCCAGCAGCCGAGGACAGGGCCAGCTGCCCCTCCACTTT	CASSRGQGQLPLHF	TRBV5-1	TRBD1	TRBJ1-6	NA
TGCAGTGCAACCGTCATTGAGCAGTTCTTC	CSATVIEQFF	TRBV20-1	NA	TRBJ2-1	NA
TGCAGCGTTGAAGGGGAGGCTAGCGAGAGCTCTGGGGCCAACGTCCTGACTTTC	CSVEGEASESSGANVLTF	TRBV29-1	NA	TRBJ2-6	few
TGCAGCGCCATAGCAGGGGCAACTAATGAAAAACTGTTTTTT	CSAIAGATNEKLFF	TRBV29-1	NA	TRBJ1-4	many
TGTGCCAGCAGCTTAGACGGTGGGGGTGAGCAGTTCTTC	CASSLDGGGEQFF	TRBV7-2	NA	TRBJ2-1	NA
TGCAGTGCTAGTCCAGCGGGGAGAAACTCCTACGAGCAGTACTTC	CSASPAGRNSYEQYF	TRBV20-1	TRBD2	TRBJ2-7	NA
TGCAGTGCTAGGAAGGGGGGCGCGAATGAAAAACTGTTTTTT	CSARKGGANEKLFF	TRBV20-1	NA	TRBJ1-4	NA
TGCGCCAGCAGCCAAGAACTAGCGGGAATCCACGAGCAGTACTTC	CASSQELAGIHEQYF	TRBV4-3	TRBD2	TRBJ2-7	few
TGTGCCAGCAGACGTCTTCGGCGGGAGGCGGGGAGCACAGATACGCAGTATTTT	CASRRLRREAGSTDTQYF	TRBV2	TRBD2	TRBJ2-3	few
TGTGCCAGCAGCTTGAAGACAGGGAATAATGGCTACACCTTC	CASSLKTGNNGYTF	TRBV7-6	TRBD1	TRBJ1-2	NA
TGCAGTGCTCCAGGGGCAGTGGATAACTATGGCTACACCTTC	CSAPGAVDNYGYTF	TRBV20-1	NA	TRBJ1-2	NA
TGTGCCGCCCAAGACAGCTCCTATGGCTACACCTTC	CAAQDSSYGYTF	TRBV10-3	NA	TRBJ1-2	NA
TGTGCCAGCAGCTTTGACATTATCCAAGAGACCCAGTACTTC	CASSFDIIQETQYF	TRBV7-2	NA	TRBJ2-5	few
TGTGCCAGCAGCCCCTCCGGGACTAGCAACGAGCAGTACTTC	CASSPSGTSNEQYF	TRBV7-3	TRBD2	TRBJ2-7	NA
TGCGCCAGCAGCCAAGATCGGGGCGAGCGGCACTCCTACGAGCAGTACTTC	CASSQDRGERHSYEQYF	TRBV4-3	NA	TRBJ2-7	NA
TGCGCCAGCAGCCATAAGGGAGGGGAGAACACTGAAGCTTTCTTT	CASSHKGGENTEAFF	TRBV4-1	NA	TRBJ1-1	once
TGTGCCAGCAGCCTAGGCGGTGCCATCTCCTACAATGAGCAGTTCTTC	CASSLGGAISYNEQFF	TRBV7-2	NA	TRBJ2-1	few
TGCGCCAGCAGCTTGCAGCCTAGCGGCCACAATGAGCAGTTCTTC	CASSLQPSGHNEQFF	TRBV5-1	TRBD2	TRBJ2-1	many
TGTGCCAGCAGCGGGGGACAGGGAGCCTACAATGAGCAGTTCTTC	CASSGGQGAYNEQFF	TRBV5-5	TRBD1	TRBJ2-1	many
TGTGCCAGCAGCTTAGCGGCACGGGGGACCCTTTACAATGAGCAGTTCTTC	CASSLAARGTLYNEQFF	TRBV7-2	NA	TRBJ2-1	once
TGTGCCAGCAGCCTAAGGATCAGGACAGTCCAAGAGACCCAGTACTTC	CASSLRIRTVQETQYF	TRBV11-2	NA	TRBJ2-5	NA
TGCAGCGGCGCGGTAGCGGGCGACAATGAGCAGTTCTTC	CSGAVAGDNEQFF	TRBV29-1	TRBD2	TRBJ2-1	few
TGTGCCAGCAGTTACTCGTGGTCCCCGGGCGATACGCAGTATTTT	CASSYSWSPGDTQYF	TRBV6-2/TRBV6-3	NA	TRBJ2-3	NA
TGCAGTGCCATTCAGCGGCGGACCAGCTCCTACAATGAGCAGTTCTTC	CSAIQRRTSSYNEQFF	TRBV20-1	NA	TRBJ2-1	NA
TGTGCCAGCAGCTCCTTTGCCCGGGGGGGGTTCCCATCCGATGGCTACACCTTC	CASSSFARGGFPSDGYTF	TRBV7-2	NA	TRBJ1-2	NA